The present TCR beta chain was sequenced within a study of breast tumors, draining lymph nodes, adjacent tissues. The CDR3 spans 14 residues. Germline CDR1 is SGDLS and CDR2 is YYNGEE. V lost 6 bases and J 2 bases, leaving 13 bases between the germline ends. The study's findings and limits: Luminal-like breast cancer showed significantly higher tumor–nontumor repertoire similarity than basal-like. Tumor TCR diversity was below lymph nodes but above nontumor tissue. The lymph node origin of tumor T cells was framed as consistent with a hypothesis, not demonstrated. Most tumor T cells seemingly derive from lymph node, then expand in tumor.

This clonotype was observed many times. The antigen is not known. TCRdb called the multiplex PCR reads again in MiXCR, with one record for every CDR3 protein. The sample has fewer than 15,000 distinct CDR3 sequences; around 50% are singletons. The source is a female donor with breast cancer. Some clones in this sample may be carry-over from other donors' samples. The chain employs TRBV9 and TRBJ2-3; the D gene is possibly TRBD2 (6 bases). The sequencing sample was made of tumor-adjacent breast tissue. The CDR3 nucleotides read TGTGCCAGCAAGGAGGGAGAAGTCACAGATACGCAGTATTTT. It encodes CASKEGEVTDTQYF.